A single TCR beta chain is shown here with its context. No antigen is known for it. Separate from the roughly 630-subject first cohort was the approximately 110-subject validation cohort, to which the donors belonged. The sample originates from a study of cytomegalovirus exposure and HLA in healthy donors. Findings of the study overall: Fewer than 200 TCR beta chains were listed as cytomegalovirus-associated. There were some public TCRs occurring in many donors, but most TCR sequences were rare. Reports credit the classifier with highly specific, highly sensitive diagnosis of cytomegalovirus status.

V lost 7 bases, J lost 2 bases, and 19 bases lay in between. CDR3 length: 16 residues. Germline assignment: CDR1 WSHSY and CDR2 SAAADI. Libraries were prepared by immunoSEQ multiplex PCR; TCRdb keeps only in-frame clonotypes and omits some of them. The data show 100,000 or so clones, about 86% seen once. The sequencing sample was made of PBMCs. The gene calls are TRBV10-2 and TRBJ2-3; tentatively, D is TRBD1 (5 bases). This TCR came from a woman aged 18-35 years in good health and CMV-seropositive. The CDR3 protein is CASTSGQGSYTDTQYF. In DNA, the CDR3 is TGCGCCAGCACCTCGGGTCAGGGTTCATACACAGATACGCAGTATTTT.